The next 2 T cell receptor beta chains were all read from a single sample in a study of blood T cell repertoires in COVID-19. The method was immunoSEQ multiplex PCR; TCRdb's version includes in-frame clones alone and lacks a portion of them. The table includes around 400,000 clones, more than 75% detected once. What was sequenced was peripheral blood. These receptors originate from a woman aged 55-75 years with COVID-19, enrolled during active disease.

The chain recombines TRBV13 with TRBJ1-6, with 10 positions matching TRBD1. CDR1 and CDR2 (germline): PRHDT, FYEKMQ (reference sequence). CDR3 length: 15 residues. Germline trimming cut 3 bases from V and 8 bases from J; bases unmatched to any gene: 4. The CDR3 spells CASSFRTGGYSPLHF. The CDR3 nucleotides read TGTGCCAGCAGCTTCCGGACAGGGGGATATTCACCCCTCCACTTT. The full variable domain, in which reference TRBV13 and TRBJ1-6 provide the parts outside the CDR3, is AAGVIQSPRHLIKEKRETATLKCYPIPRHDTVYWYQQGPGQDPQFLISFYEKMQSDKGSIPDRFSAQQFSDYHSELNMSSLELGDSALYFCASSFRTGGYSPLHFGNGTRLTVT.

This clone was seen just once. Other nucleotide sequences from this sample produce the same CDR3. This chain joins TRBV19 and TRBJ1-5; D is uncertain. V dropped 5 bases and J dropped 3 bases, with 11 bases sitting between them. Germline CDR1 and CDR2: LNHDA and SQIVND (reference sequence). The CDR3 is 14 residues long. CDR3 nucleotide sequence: TGTGCCAGTAGTCCCGCGCGGCTCAATCAGCCCCAGCATTTT. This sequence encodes CASSPARLNQPQHF.